A single sample gave rise to the 5 T cell receptor beta chains below, sequenced in a study of blood T cell repertoires in COVID-19. Here immunoSEQ multiplex PCR was the method, and the copy in TCRdb shows in-frame clones only, minus some. Here the sample spans about 90,000 clones, roughly 80% being singletons. Sequencing was carried out using peripheral blood. These receptor sequences come from a woman aged 65 to 85 with active or convalescent COVID-19.

The chain is built from TRBV7-8 and TRBJ1-1; D unresolved. This CDR3 comprises 17 residues. V lost 4 bases, J lost 0 bases, and 18 bases lay in between. Germline V gene sequence: CDR1 SGHVS, CDR2 FQNEAQ. The CDR3 loop reads CASSSGTRANLNTEAFF. The CDR3 DNA sequence: TGTGCCAGCAGCTCAGGTACGCGGGCGAACTTGAACACTGAAGCTTTCTTT.

This clone was found once. V is TRBV12-3 or TRBV12-4 and J is TRBJ1-6; the D is unclear. Trimming took 3 bases from V and 11 from J, leaving 8 bases between them. The CDR3 runs 12 residues. CDR3 sequence reads: CASSFDGTPLHF. The CDR3 DNA reads as TGTGCCAGCAGTTTTGACGGGACACCCCTCCACTTT.

This clone was observed a few times. The chain has TRBV7-2 and TRBJ2-5; D uncertain. Trimming removed 1 base at V and 10 bases at J, with 16 bases between. The CDR3 is made up of 14 amino acids. The V gene's germline CDR1 is SGHTA and CDR2 FQGNSA. CDR3 sequence: CASSLDGSFLGQYF. The CDR3 DNA is TGTGCCAGCAGCTTAGATGGTAGCTTCCTGGGCCAGTACTTC.

The chain uses TRBV29-1 and TRBJ2-5, with 11 bases identical to TRBD2. Germline V CDR1 and CDR2: SQVTM, ANQGSEA. The junction had 6 bases not matched to a gene; V was cut back by 7 bases and J by 2 bases. CDR3 length: 14 residues. This chain's CDR3 is CSAVTSGVQETQYF. CDR3 nucleotide sequence: TGCAGCGCTGTGACTAGCGGGGTTCAAGAGACCCAGTACTTC.

A word on this clone: Different DNA sequences within this sample yield the same CDR3. The chain is built from TRBV5-1 and TRBJ2-7; 7 bases match TRBD1. This CDR3 comprises 14 residues. J gave up 3 bases and V 2 bases, and 5 bases lay outside the gene matches. The germline CDR1 and CDR2 sequences are SGHRS and YFSETQ. CDR3 sequence: CASSFDRVGYEQYF. For the CDR3, the DNA is TGCGCCAGCAGCTTTGACAGGGTGGGCTACGAGCAGTACTTC.